A selection of T cell receptor beta chains follows, all from one sample in a study of T cell responses to AZD1222 COVID-19 vaccine. TCRdb's copy holds only in-frame clones and misses some; the assay was immunoSEQ multiplex PCR. In the table there are more than 250,000 clones, 93% of which are singletons. Source: peripheral blood, taken on day 0 of AZD1222 vaccination. The source is an adult in good health. The CDR3 runs from the conserved cysteine through the conserved F or W. Each record gives: J gene, V gene, D gene, clone size, CDR3 protein, CDR3 DNA. The D gene is left open where the match is weak. Size tells how often a clone was seen (once, few, many) or the class of an expanded clone, and some rows leave it out.

TRBJ2-7 | TRBV4-1 | NA | NA | CASSQVPGYEQYF | TGCGCCAGCAGCCAAGTTCCGGGCTACGAGCAGTACTTC
TRBJ1-2 | TRBV21-1 | NA | NA | CASSQGGRGGYTF | TGTGCCAGCAGCCAGGGAGGAAGGGGTGGCTACACCTTC
TRBJ2-7 | TRBV7-9 | TRBD2 | NA | CASSLGGGYEQYF | TGTGCCAGCAGCCTTGGGGGGGGCTACGAGCAGTACTTC
TRBJ1-4 | TRBV19 | TRBD1 | once | CASSKQGFNEKLFF | TGTGCCAGTAGTAAACAGGGGTTTAATGAAAAACTGTTTTTT
TRBJ2-2 | TRBV2 | NA | NA | CASSEALGVSGELFF | TGTGCCAGCAGTGAAGCGCTGGGGGTATCAGGGGAGCTGTTTTTT
TRBJ2-6 | TRBV28 | NA | NA | CASIQGGPGANVLTF | TGTGCCAGCATCCAAGGGGGGCCGGGGGCCAACGTCCTGACTTTC
TRBJ1-2 | TRBV12-3/TRBV12-4 | TRBD1 | NA | CASRLTGIYGYTF | TGTGCCAGCAGATTGACAGGGATCTATGGCTACACCTTC
TRBJ1-2 | TRBV4-1 | NA | NA | CASSQITRWRDGYTF | TGCGCCAGCAGCCAAATTACCCGGTGGAGGGATGGCTACACCTTC
TRBJ1-4 | TRBV7-6 | NA | NA | CASSSTTAADGTNEKLFF | TGTGCCAGCAGCTCTACTACGGCGGCAGATGGGACTAATGAAAAACTGTTTTTT
TRBJ2-1 | TRBV2 | TRBD1 | NA | CASSVTGNEQFF | TGTGCCAGCAGCGTGACAGGGAATGAGCAGTTCTTC
TRBJ2-2 | TRBV3-1/TRBV3-2 | TRBD1 | NA | CASSPGTGRDTGELFF | TGTGCCAGCAGCCCAGGGACAGGGCGGGACACCGGGGAGCTGTTTTTT
TRBJ2-2 | TRBV7-3 | NA | NA | CASSLRVGTGRAGELFF | TGTGCCAGCAGCTTAAGGGTCGGGACGGGACGGGCCGGGGAGCTGTTTTTT
TRBJ1-2 | TRBV12-3/TRBV12-4 | NA | NA | CASSSTGIYGYTF | TGTGCCAGCAGCTCAACAGGGATTTATGGCTACACCTTC
TRBJ1-5 | TRBV4-3 | NA | NA | CASSQGLLRQPQHF | TGCGCCAGCAGCCAAGGATTACTCAGGCAGCCCCAGCATTTT
TRBJ2-1 | TRBV20-1 | NA | once | CSARYNEQFF | TGCAGTGCCAGATACAATGAGCAGTTCTTC
TRBJ2-7 | TRBV6-6 | NA | NA | CASSMTARAYEQYF | TGTGCCAGCAGTATGACAGCCAGAGCCTACGAGCAGTACTTC
TRBJ2-1 | TRBV5-6 | NA | few | CASSLGSISYNEQFF | TGTGCCAGCAGCTTGGGTAGCATCTCCTACAATGAGCAGTTCTTC
TRBJ2-5 | TRBV7-2 | TRBD2 | NA | CASSLSSGARETQYF | TGTGCCAGCAGCTTGTCTAGCGGGGCCAGAGAGACCCAGTACTTC
TRBJ2-5 | TRBV19 | NA | NA | CATGTSGLRETQYF | TGTGCCACCGGAACCTCAGGGTTGAGGGAGACCCAGTACTTC
TRBJ2-5 | TRBV6-6 | NA | once | CASSYGAMGETQYF | TGTGCCAGCAGTTACGGGGCAATGGGGGAGACCCAGTACTTC
TRBJ2-5 | TRBV27 | NA | NA | CASSLNYPQETQYF | TGTGCCAGCAGTTTAAACTATCCCCAAGAGACCCAGTACTTC
TRBJ2-1 | TRBV29-1 | TRBD2 | once | CSVDALTSGGAQFF | TGCAGCGTTGATGCTCTGACTAGCGGGGGGGCGCAGTTCTTC
TRBJ2-2 | TRBV5-1 | NA | NA | CASSLQMGRELFF | TGCGCCAGCAGCCTCCAGATGGGTAGGGAGCTGTTTTTT
TRBJ2-7 | TRBV7-2 | NA | NA | CASSLSPGTTNYEQYF | TGTGCCAGCAGCTTGAGCCCCGGGACAACGAACTACGAGCAGTACTTC
TRBJ2-5 | TRBV15 | NA | NA | CATSPDRRETQYF | TGTGCCACCAGCCCCGACAGGCGCGAGACCCAGTACTTC
TRBJ2-1 | TRBV5-4 | TRBD2 | NA | CASSPGLAGINEQFF | TGTGCCAGCAGCCCGGGACTAGCGGGGATTAATGAGCAGTTCTTC
TRBJ2-7 | TRBV10-3 | NA | NA | CAISAGQGGRNEQYF | TGTGCCATCAGCGCAGGGCAGGGGGGGCGGAACGAGCAGTACTTC
TRBJ1-4 | TRBV25-1 | TRBD1 | NA | CASIDRVNEKLFF | TGTGCCAGCATCGACAGGGTTAATGAAAAACTGTTTTTT
TRBJ1-2 | TRBV5-1 | TRBD1 | NA | CASSLARRQGFGYGYTF | TGCGCCAGCAGCTTGGCCCGCAGACAGGGGTTCGGCTATGGCTACACCTTC
TRBJ1-1 | TRBV27 | TRBD1 | once | CASSSTGVVAFF | TGTGCCAGCAGTTCAACAGGGGTGGTAGCTTTCTTT
TRBJ2-7 | TRBV28 | TRBD2 | NA | CASSYTSGSAYEQYF | TGTGCCAGCAGTTACACTAGCGGGAGTGCGTACGAGCAGTACTTC
TRBJ2-7 | TRBV30 | NA | NA | CAWSAGAEQYF | TGTGCCTGGAGTGCCGGGGCTGAGCAGTACTTC
TRBJ2-6 | TRBV18 | NA | NA | CASSPERAGANVLTF | TGTGCCAGCTCACCAGAAAGGGCCGGGGCCAACGTCCTGACTTTC
TRBJ2-6 | TRBV5-4 | TRBD2 | NA | CASSRGLAGDSGANVLTF | TGTGCCAGCAGCAGAGGACTAGCGGGTGACTCTGGGGCCAACGTCCTGACTTTC
TRBJ1-6 | TRBV5-1 | NA | NA | CASSEGGNNSPLHF | TGCGCCAGCAGCGAGGGTGGGAATAATTCACCCCTCCACTTT
TRBJ2-1 | TRBV4-1 | NA | NA | CASSQGLGEQFF | TGCGCCAGCAGCCAAGGCCTAGGAGAGCAGTTCTTC
TRBJ2-5 | TRBV24-1 | NA | NA | CATRSGSLQETQYF | TGTGCCACCAGGTCGGGGTCCCTCCAAGAGACCCAGTACTTC